These 21 T cell receptor beta chains originate from one sample sequenced in a study of T cell responses to AZD1222 COVID-19 vaccine. The method was immunoSEQ multiplex PCR; TCRdb's version includes in-frame clones alone and lacks a portion of them. The sample has about 83,000 clones, approximately 90% seen once. Material: peripheral blood, obtained 28 days after the second AZD1222 dose. The receptors were sampled from an adult who received the AZD1222 COVID-19 vaccine.

The chain joins TRBV7-3 to TRBJ2-1; possibly TRBD2 for D (5 bases). Germline assignment: CDR1 SGHTA and CDR2 FQGTGA. The CDR3 is 13 amino acids. V gave up 5 bases and J gave up 3 bases, with 8 bases separating them. In DNA, the CDR3 is TGTGCCAGCAGCCTCACTAGCTACAATGAGCAGTTCTTC. Translating gives CASSLTSYNEQFF.

As concerns this clone: At the DNA level, this CDR3 is encoded by other sequences in the same sample as well. V is TRBV3-1 (or the pseudogene TRBV3-2) and J is TRBJ2-7, with TRBD1 as a possible D gene (6 bases). In germline, CDR1 is LGHDT, CDR2 YNNKEL (reference sequence). The CDR3 loop spans 12 amino acids. Trimming took off 3 bases at V and 3 bases at J, with 6 bases between the two ends. The DNA of the CDR3 is TGTGCCAGCAGCCAGGACAGCTACGAGCAGTACTTC. Translated: CASSQDSYEQYF.

The chain combines TRBV6-2 or TRBV6-3 with TRBJ2-5, with D hard to call. Trimming cost V 7 bases and J 1 base, with 13 bases left between them. Germline-derived CDR1 and CDR2 are MNHEY and SVGEGT. This CDR3 has 14 amino acids. For the CDR3, the DNA is TGTGCCAGCACCCCACCGGACGGCCAAGAGACCCAGTACTTC. Its translation is CASTPPDGQETQYF.

The chain links TRBV7-9 to TRBJ1-5; 7 bases map to TRBD1. From germline, CDR1 is SEHNR and CDR2 FQNEAQ (reference sequence). The CDR3 is 15 amino acids. The V and J ends lost 5 bases and 1 base, in that order; junction bases with no gene match: 5. DNA for the CDR3: TGTGCCAGCAGCCCAGGGGGGGCCAGCAATCAGCCCCAGCATTTT. This encodes CASSPGGASNQPQHF.

This chain connects TRBV10-3 to TRBJ2-5, with 10 nucleotides matching TRBD1. Germline V gene sequence: CDR1 ENHRY, CDR2 SYGVKD. With 0 bases clipped from V and 5 bases from J, the junction kept 18 bases outside the gene matches. CDR3 length: 20 residues. In nucleotides, the CDR3 is TGTGCCATCAGTGAGTCCATGGGACAGGGGATCGGTTTAAGTTCGGAGACCCAGTACTTC. This encodes CAISESMGQGIGLSSETQYF.

The J gene is TRBJ2-5, the V gene TRBV30, with a possible D match to TRBD2 (5 bases). The length of the CDR3 is 15 residues. The germline V and J ends were trimmed by 1 base and 5 bases, with 17 bases remaining between them. Germline V gene data show CDR1 as GTSNPN and CDR2 as SVGIG (reference sequence). The CDR3 bases are TGTGCCTGGAGTGGCGAGAGGGCCCTGGGGGAGACCCAGTACTTC. Its translation is CAWSGERALGETQYF. Full variable domain (remainder filled in from reference TRBV30 and TRBJ2-5): SQTIHQWPATLVQPVGSPLSLECTVEGTSNPNLYWYRQAAGRGLQLLFYSVGIGQISSEVPQNLSASRPQDRQFILSSKKLLLSDSGFYLCAWSGERALGETQYFGPGTRLLVL.

V and J are TRBV28 and TRBJ1-3; D gene uncertain. Looked up from germline, CDR1 is MDHEN and CDR2 is SYDVKM. Trimming removed 7 bases from V and 0 bases from J, with 13 bases in between. The CDR3 runs to 15 residues. The CDR3 loop reads CASTPALNSGNTIYF. The CDR3 DNA follows: TGTGCCAGCACTCCGGCCCTGAACTCTGGAAACACCATATATTTT.

In nucleotides, the CDR3 is TGCGCCAGCAGCTTGGATGGGACTAGCGGGAGGGGTACAGATACGCAGTATTTT. This sequence encodes CASSLDGTSGRGTDTQYF. This chain joins TRBV5-1 and TRBJ2-3, with 16 bases fitting TRBD2. The CDR3 sequence is 18 residues long. With V trimmed by 0 bases and J by 3 bases, 4 bases remained unmatched. CDR1 is SGHRS and CDR2 is YFSETQ in the germline V gene. The full variable domain, its missing parts supplied by reference TRBV5-1 and TRBJ2-3, is KAGVTQTPRYLIKTRGQQVTLSCSPISGHRSVSWYQQTPGQGLQFLFEYFSETQRNKGNFPGRFSGRQFSNSRSEMNVSTLELGDSALYLCASSLDGTSGRGTDTQYFGPGTRLTVL.

The gene calls are TRBV5-1 and TRBJ1-1, with TRBD1 matching 12 bases. Germline assignment: CDR1 SGHRS and CDR2 YFSETQ. CDR3 length equals 18 residues. The ends lost 3 bases at V and 1 base at J; junction bases unmatched: 10. Written as DNA, the CDR3 is TGCGCCAGCAGCTCGGAGCCGGGACAGGGGGCTTCGAACACTGAAGCTTTCTTT. Its protein product is CASSSEPGQGASNTEAFF.

This clone is a singleton in its sample. The chain uses TRBV2 and TRBJ2-1, with TRBD1 matching over 10 bases. The CDR3 spans 15 residues. Germline lookup yields CDR1 SNHLY and CDR2 FYNNEI. The V segment lost 5 bases and the J segment 6 bases; nucleotides outside the gene matches: 7. The CDR3 protein is CASSLRDRGTNEQFF. CDR3 sequence (DNA): TGTGCCAGCAGTCTCCGGGACAGGGGTACCAATGAGCAGTTCTTC.

Here the CDR3 DNA reads TGCAGCGTCCGATGGGGGATGGACGATGAGCAGTTCTTC. Protein product: CSVRWGMDDEQFF. The rearrangement uses TRBV29-1 and TRBJ2-1; either TRBD1 or TRBD2 may fit D (5 bases each). V lost 6 bases and J lost 8, with 17 bases in between. Per the germline V gene, CDR1 is SQVTM and CDR2 is ANQGSEA. The CDR3 runs 13 residues.

This chain uses TRBV7-9 with TRBJ2-7, with D possibly TRBD2 on 6 matching bases. The V gene lost 7 bases and the J gene lost 5 bases, with 21 bases spanning the gap. Germline CDR1 SEHNR, CDR2 FQNEAQ (reference sequence). The length of the CDR3 is 15 residues. The DNA of the CDR3 is TGTGCCAGCACCCCTCAAAGTAGCGGAGGTGACGAGCAGTACTTC. This sequence encodes CASTPQSSGGDEQYF. Together with reference TRBV7-9 and TRBJ2-7, the CDR3 gives the full variable domain: DTGVSQNPRHKITKRGQNVTFRCDPISEHNRLYWYRQTLGQGPEFLTYFQNEAQLEKSRLLSDRFSAERPKGSFSTLEIQRTEQGDSAMYLCASTPQSSGGDEQYFGPGTRLTVT.

DNA for the CDR3: TGTGCCAGCAGCGGGGACCTAAACGGCTTTTCGGCGATGGAGACCCAGTACTTC. This encodes CASSGDLNGFSAMETQYF. The rearrangement joins TRBV7-9 to TRBJ2-5; D may be TRBD1 or TRBD2 (5 bases each). The CDR3 runs to 18 residues. Germline loops: CDR1 SEHNR, CDR2 FQNEAQ (reference sequence). Between the trimmed V and J ends, which lost 5 bases and 5 bases, there was a span of 27 bases.

This rearrangement joins TRBV10-1 to TRBJ2-1, with 9 bases that match TRBD2. CDR3 size: 15 residues. Trimming took 6 bases from V and 1 from J; bases not matched to a gene: 4. Germline V gene lookup returns CDR1 WNHNN and CDR2 SYGVQD (reference sequence). The chain's CDR3 is CASRGAGGSYNEQFF. CDR3 bases: TGCGCCAGCAGGGGAGCGGGAGGATCCTACAATGAGCAGTTCTTC.

V gene TRBV5-1 combines with J gene TRBJ2-5; 8 bases agree with TRBD1. J gave up 2 bases and V 1 base, and 4 bases lay outside the gene matches. This CDR3 spans 15 amino acids. CDR1 and CDR2 from the germline V gene are SGHRS and YFSETQ. CDR3 bases: TGCGCCAGCAGCTTGCAGGGGGCGCGGCAAGAGACCCAGTACTTC. Translation gives CASSLQGARQETQYF.

The V and J genes are TRBV5-6 and TRBJ2-2; D is tentatively TRBD1 or TRBD2 (5 bases each). The CDR3 sequence is 15 residues long. The V gene's germline CDR1 is SGHDT and CDR2 YYEEEE. V dropped 4 bases and J dropped 6 bases, with 16 bases sitting between them. CDR3 nucleotide sequence: TGTGCCAGCAGCCTCGATCGGGGCGCTGCCGGGGAGCTGTTTTTT. Its translation: CASSLDRGAAGELFF.

J is TRBJ1-1 and V is TRBV6-5, with D perhaps matching TRBD1 (5 bases). Germline CDR1 reads MNHEY; CDR2 reads SVGAGI. CDR3 length equals 13 residues. The V gene lost 5 bases and the J gene lost 0 bases, with 7 bases spanning the gap. In DNA, the CDR3 is TGTGCCAGCAGTAAGACAGTGAACACTGAAGCTTTCTTT. Protein product: CASSKTVNTEAFF.

The chain combines TRBV7-2 with TRBJ1-1; 7 positions match TRBD1. Germline V CDR1 and CDR2: SGHTA, FQGNSA. V shed 5 bases, J shed 5 bases, and the junction held 5 bases outside the gene matches. The CDR3 has 13 amino acids. The CDR3 loop reads CASSPTGVTEAFF. CDR3 in DNA: TGTGCCAGCAGCCCCACAGGGGTGACTGAAGCTTTCTTT.

The chain joins TRBV30 to TRBJ1-2; tentatively, D is TRBD1 (5 bases). With 1 base removed from V and 4 bases from J, the gap between germline ends came to 7 bases. Germline loops: CDR1 GTSNPN, CDR2 SVGIG (reference sequence). The CDR3 has 12 amino acids. The CDR3 bases are TGTGCCTGGAGTGCGGGACCCTATGGCTACACCTTC. Its translation: CAWSAGPYGYTF.

The chain combines TRBV5-1 with TRBJ2-3; the D gene is possibly TRBD1 (6 bases). CDR1 and CDR2 (germline): SGHRS, YFSETQ. The CDR3 totals 16 residues. The V end was cut by 7 bases, the J end by 4 bases, with 22 bases between. The CDR3 here is CASCPLSGALPDTQYF. The DNA of the CDR3 is TGCGCCAGCTGCCCACTGTCAGGGGCCCTTCCAGATACGCAGTATTTT. Full variable domain (missing parts from reference TRBV5-1 and TRBJ2-3): KAGVTQTPRYLIKTRGQQVTLSCSPISGHRSVSWYQQTPGQGLQFLFEYFSETQRNKGNFPGRFSGRQFSNSRSEMNVSTLELGDSALYLCASCPLSGALPDTQYFGPGTRLTVL.

The CDR3 spells CASSPQGTNEKLFF. The DNA of the CDR3 is TGTGCCAGCTCACCACAGGGAACTAATGAAAAACTGTTTTTT. V is TRBV18 and J is TRBJ1-4; no firm D call. This CDR3 is 14 amino acids long. The germline V and J ends were trimmed by 1 base and 1 base, with 4 bases remaining between them. The germline CDR1 and CDR2 sequences are KGHSH and LQKENI.